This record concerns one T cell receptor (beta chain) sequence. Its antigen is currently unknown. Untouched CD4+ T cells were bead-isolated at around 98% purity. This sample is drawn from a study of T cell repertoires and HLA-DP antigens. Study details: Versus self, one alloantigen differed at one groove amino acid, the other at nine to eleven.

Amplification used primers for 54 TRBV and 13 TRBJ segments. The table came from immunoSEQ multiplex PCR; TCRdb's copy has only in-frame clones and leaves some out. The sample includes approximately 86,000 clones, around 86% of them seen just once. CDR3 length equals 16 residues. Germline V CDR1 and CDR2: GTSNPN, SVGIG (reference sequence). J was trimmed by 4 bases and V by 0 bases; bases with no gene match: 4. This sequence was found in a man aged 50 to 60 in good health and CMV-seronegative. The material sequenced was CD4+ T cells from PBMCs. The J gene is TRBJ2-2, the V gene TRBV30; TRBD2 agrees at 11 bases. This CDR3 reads CAWSVGLAGGTGELFF. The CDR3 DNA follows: TGTGCCTGGAGTGTGGGGCTAGCGGGGGGCACCGGGGAGCTGTTTTTT.